This T cell receptor (beta chain) was retrieved from a study of blood T cell repertoires in COVID-19. The data were produced by immunoSEQ multiplex PCR, yet TCRdb's version contains in-frame clones alone and is incomplete. This table holds roughly 95,000 clones, 70% to 85% found once. V lost 7 bases to trimming and J lost 3 bases; unmatched junction nucleotides: 8. Germline V gene sequence: CDR1 MNHNY, CDR2 SVGAGI (reference sequence). The CDR3 length is 15 residues. Sequenced input: peripheral blood. The receptor's source is a human donor in a cohort sampled during active COVID-19. The chain is built from TRBV6-6 and TRBJ2-2, with 7 bases that match TRBD1. DNA of the CDR3: TGTGCCAGCACCCTAAGACAGGGTTACACCGGGGAGCTGTTTTTT. Translation gives CASTLRQGYTGELFF.